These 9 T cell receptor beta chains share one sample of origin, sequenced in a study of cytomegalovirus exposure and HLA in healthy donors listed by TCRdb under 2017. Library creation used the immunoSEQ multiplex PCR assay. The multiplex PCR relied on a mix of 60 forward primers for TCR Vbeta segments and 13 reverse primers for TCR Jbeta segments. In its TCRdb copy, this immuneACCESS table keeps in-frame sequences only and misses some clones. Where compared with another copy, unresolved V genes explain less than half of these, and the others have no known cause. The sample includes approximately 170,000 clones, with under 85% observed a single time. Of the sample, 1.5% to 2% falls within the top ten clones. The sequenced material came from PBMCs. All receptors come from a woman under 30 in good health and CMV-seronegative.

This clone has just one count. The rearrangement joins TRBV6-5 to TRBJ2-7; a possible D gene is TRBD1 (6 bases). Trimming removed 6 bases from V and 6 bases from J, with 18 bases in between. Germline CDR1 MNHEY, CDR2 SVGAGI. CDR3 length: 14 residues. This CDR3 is CASSYRGGGVEQYF. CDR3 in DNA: TGTGCCAGCAGCTACCGAGGGGGTGGGGTCGAGCAGTACTTC.

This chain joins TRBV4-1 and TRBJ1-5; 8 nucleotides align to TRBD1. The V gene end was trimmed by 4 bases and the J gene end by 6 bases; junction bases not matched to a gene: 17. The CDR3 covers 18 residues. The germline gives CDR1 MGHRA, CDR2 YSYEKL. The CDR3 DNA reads TGCGCCAGCAGCCGCATTTTCGCACAGGGGGATTCGGGTCAGCCCCAGCATTTT. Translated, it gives CASSRIFAQGDSGQPQHF.

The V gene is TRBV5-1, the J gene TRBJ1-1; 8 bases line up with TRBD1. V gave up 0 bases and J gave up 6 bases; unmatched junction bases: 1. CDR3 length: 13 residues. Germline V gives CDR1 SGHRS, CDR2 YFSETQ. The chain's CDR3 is CASSLAGGPEAFF. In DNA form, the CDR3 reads TGCGCCAGCAGCTTGGCAGGGGGCCCTGAAGCTTTCTTT.

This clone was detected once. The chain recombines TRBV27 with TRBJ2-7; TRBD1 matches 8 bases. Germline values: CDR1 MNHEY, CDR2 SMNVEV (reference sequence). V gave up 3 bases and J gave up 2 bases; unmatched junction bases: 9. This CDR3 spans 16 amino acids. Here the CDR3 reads CASSLGGQVLPYEQYF. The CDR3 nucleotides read TGTGCCAGCAGTTTGGGGGGACAGGTCCTTCCCTACGAGCAGTACTTC.

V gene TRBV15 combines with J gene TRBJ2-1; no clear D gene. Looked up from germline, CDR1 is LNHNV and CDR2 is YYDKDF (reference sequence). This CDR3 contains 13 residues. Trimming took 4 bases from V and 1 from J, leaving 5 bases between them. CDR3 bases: TGTGCCACCAGCATGCTATCCTACAATGAGCAGTTCTTC. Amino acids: CATSMLSYNEQFF.

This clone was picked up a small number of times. CDR3 sequence reads: CAISDEGGTNNEQFF. CDR3 DNA sequence: TGTGCCATCAGTGATGAGGGAGGTACCAACAATGAGCAGTTCTTC. The chain carries TRBV10-3 and TRBJ2-1; D is possibly TRBD2 (6 bases). Per germline, CDR1 ENHRY and CDR2 SYGVKD. V lost 3 bases to trimming and J lost 5 bases, with 14 bases between them. The CDR3 has 15 residues.

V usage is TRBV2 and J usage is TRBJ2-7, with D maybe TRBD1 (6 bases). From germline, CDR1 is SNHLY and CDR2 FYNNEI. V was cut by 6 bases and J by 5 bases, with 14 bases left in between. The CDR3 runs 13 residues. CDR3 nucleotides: TGTGCCAGCAGAGGATCCCGGGACAACGAGCAGTACTTC. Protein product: CASRGSRDNEQYF.

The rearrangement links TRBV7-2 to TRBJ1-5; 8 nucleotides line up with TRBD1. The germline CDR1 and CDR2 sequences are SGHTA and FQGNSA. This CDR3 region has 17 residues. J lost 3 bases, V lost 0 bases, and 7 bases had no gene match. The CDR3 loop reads CASSLAFGQGINQPQHF. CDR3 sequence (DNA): TGTGCCAGCAGCTTAGCTTTCGGACAGGGAATCAATCAGCCCCAGCATTTT. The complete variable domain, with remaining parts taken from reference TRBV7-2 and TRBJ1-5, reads GAGVSQSPSNKVTEKGKDVELRCDPISGHTALYWYRQSLGQGLEFLIYFQGNSAPDKSGLPSDRFSAERTGGSVSTLTIQRTQQEDSAVYLCASSLAFGQGINQPQHFGDGTRLSIL.

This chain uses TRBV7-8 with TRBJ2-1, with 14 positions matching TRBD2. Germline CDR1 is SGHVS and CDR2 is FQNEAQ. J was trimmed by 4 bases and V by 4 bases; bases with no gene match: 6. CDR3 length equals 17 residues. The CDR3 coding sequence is TGTGCCAGCAGCTCGGGACTAGCGGGAGCTAGGTACAATGAGCAGTTCTTC. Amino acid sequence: CASSSGLAGARYNEQFF.